The rows below give T cell receptor beta chains drawn from one sample of a study of blood T cell repertoires in COVID-19. Clones were read by immunoSEQ multiplex PCR, and TCRdb kept only the in-frame ones, dropping some. This repertoire shows about 180,000 clones, around 87% found once; its top ten account for roughly 2.9%. Sequencing used peripheral blood. The receptors were sampled from a woman under 40 with active or convalescent COVID-19. The CDR3 runs from the conserved cysteine through the conserved F or W. D genes are given only for firm matches. Expanded clones are given a class, and other clones once, few, many or no size at all.

size	V	D	J	CDR3	DNA
many	TRBV5-4	TRBD1	TRBJ2-1	CASSWGQGAYNEQFF	TGTGCCAGCAGCTGGGGACAGGGGGCCTACAATGAGCAGTTCTTC
NA	TRBV3-1/TRBV3-2	TRBD1	TRBJ1-1	CASSRTGGEVEAFF	TGTGCCAGCAGCCGTACAGGGGGCGAGGTTGAAGCTTTCTTT
NA	TRBV5-6	TRBD1	TRBJ2-1	CASSLPTTGVNEQFF	TGTGCCAGCAGCTTGCCAACTACAGGGGTCAATGAGCAGTTCTTC
NA	TRBV7-8	TRBD1	TRBJ2-7	CASSRTGMQYF	TGTGCCAGCAGCCGGACAGGTATGCAGTACTTC
NA	TRBV3-1/TRBV3-2	TRBD2	TRBJ2-5	CASSGVGTSGGETQYF	TGTGCCAGCAGCGGGGTGGGGACTAGCGGGGGAGAGACCCAGTACTTC
NA	TRBV6-5	NA	TRBJ1-1	CASSKDGGDTEAFF	TGTGCCAGCAGCAAGGATGGAGGGGACACTGAAGCTTTCTTT
NA	TRBV5-1	TRBD2	TRBJ2-3	CASSRTSGSTDTQYF	TGCGCCAGCAGCAGGACTAGCGGAAGCACAGATACGCAGTATTTT
NA	TRBV19	NA	TRBJ1-1	CASSPRTVEAFF	TGTGCCAGTAGTCCCCGGACTGTTGAAGCTTTCTTT
NA	TRBV10-3	TRBD1	TRBJ2-7	CAISSPGQGLYEQYF	TGTGCCATCAGCTCACCGGGACAGGGGTTATACGAGCAGTACTTC
NA	TRBV14	NA	TRBJ1-2	CASSQESGRAYGYTF	TGTGCCAGCAGCCAAGAAAGTGGCAGGGCCTATGGCTACACCTTC
once	TRBV4-1	NA	TRBJ1-5	CASSQDRGVGDNQPQHF	TGCGCCAGCAGCCAAGATCGCGGGGTTGGGGACAATCAGCCCCAGCATTTT
NA	TRBV5-1	NA	TRBJ2-1	CASSLGGGEYNEQFF	TGCGCCAGCAGCTTGGGAGGGGGGGAATACAATGAGCAGTTCTTC
NA	TRBV5-1	TRBD1	TRBJ1-2	CASSFVGQGRGYTF	TGCGCCAGCAGCTTTGTCGGACAGGGGAGAGGCTACACCTTC
NA	TRBV18	TRBD1	TRBJ1-4	CASSPRQGAGNEKLFF	TGTGCCAGCTCACCGCGACAGGGGGCGGGCAATGAAAAACTGTTTTTT
NA	TRBV7-2	TRBD1	TRBJ1-2	CASSLERQGANGYTF	TGTGCCAGCAGCTTAGAAAGGCAGGGGGCCAATGGCTACACCTTC
NA	TRBV19	NA	TRBJ2-2	CASSIELVSGTGELFF	TGTGCCAGTAGTATAGAGCTAGTTTCGGGTACCGGGGAGCTGTTTTTT
NA	TRBV6-2/TRBV6-3	NA	TRBJ1-1	CASSRRRVNTEAFF	TGTGCCAGCAGTCGCCGTCGGGTGAACACTGAAGCTTTCTTT
NA	TRBV12-5	TRBD1	TRBJ2-5	CASGLDPLPGQGAPQYF	TGTGCTAGTGGTTTGGACCCGTTGCCAGGGCAGGGGGCACCCCAGTACTTC
NA	TRBV24-1	NA	TRBJ2-3	CATSDPTSTDTQYF	TGTGCCACCAGTGACCCCACTAGCACAGATACGCAGTATTTT
NA	TRBV9	NA	TRBJ2-1	CASSLRQAYNEQFF	TGTGCCAGCAGCCTTAGACAGGCCTACAATGAGCAGTTCTTC
NA	TRBV4-1	NA	TRBJ1-4	CASSQDMNFGHNEKLFF	TGCGCCAGCAGCCAAGATATGAATTTCGGACATAATGAAAAACTGTTTTTT
NA	TRBV6-6	TRBD1	TRBJ2-7	CASSPGQGGHEQYF	TGTGCCAGCAGTCCGGGACAGGGAGGCCACGAGCAGTACTTC
once	TRBV25-1	NA	TRBJ2-7	CASSIPGDGGYEQYF	TGTGCCAGCAGTATTCCGGGAGACGGGGGCTACGAGCAGTACTTC
few	TRBV6-2/TRBV6-3	NA	TRBJ1-5	CASSYAEWTTSNQPQHF	TGTGCCAGCAGTTACGCAGAGTGGACAACTAGCAATCAGCCCCAGCATTTT
NA	TRBV10-3	NA	TRBJ1-1	CAISESFSREAFF	TGTGCCATCAGTGAGTCCTTTAGCCGTGAAGCTTTCTTT
NA	TRBV28	NA	TRBJ2-1	CASSLRTAYNEQFF	TGTGCCAGCAGTTTAAGGACAGCCTACAATGAGCAGTTCTTC
NA	TRBV2	NA	TRBJ1-5	CASTDGGGSNQPQHF	TGTGCCAGCACAGACGGCGGGGGGAGCAATCAGCCCCAGCATTTT
once	TRBV18	TRBD1	TRBJ1-1	CASSPGQGMRTEAFF	TGTGCCAGCTCACCAGGACAGGGGATGAGAACTGAAGCTTTCTTT
NA	TRBV30	NA	TRBJ2-7	CAWSDQNEQYF	TGTGCCTGGAGTGACCAGAACGAGCAGTACTTC
NA	TRBV29-1	NA	TRBJ1-1	CSVEGGVQSLNTEAFF	TGCAGCGTTGAGGGCGGGGTACAGAGTCTGAACACTGAAGCTTTCTTT
NA	TRBV19	NA	TRBJ1-1	CASSSITGKATEAFF	TGTGCCAGTAGTTCTATAACAGGGAAGGCCACTGAAGCTTTCTTT
NA	TRBV6-1	NA	TRBJ1-1	CASSEQGQDTEAFF	TGTGCCAGCAGTGAACAGGGTCAGGACACTGAAGCTTTCTTT
NA	TRBV2	TRBD1	TRBJ2-2	CANHRQGGTGELFF	TGTGCCAACCATAGACAGGGTGGCACCGGGGAGCTGTTTTTT
once	TRBV6-6	NA	TRBJ2-1	CASSRARSGEQFF	TGTGCCAGCAGCCGGGCGCGAAGCGGTGAGCAGTTCTTC
NA	TRBV18	NA	TRBJ1-1	CASSPLEGNTEAFF	TGTGCCAGCTCACCGTTAGAGGGGAACACTGAAGCTTTCTTT
NA	TRBV30	NA	TRBJ1-3	CAWSANTGPSGNTIYF	TGTGCCTGGAGTGCTAATACAGGGCCCTCTGGAAACACCATATATTTT
NA	TRBV6-5	TRBD2	TRBJ2-1	CASSLAAPYNEQFF	TGTGCCAGCAGCCTAGCGGCCCCCTACAATGAGCAGTTCTTC
NA	TRBV24-1	NA	TRBJ2-1	CATSDLGAPTVNEQFF	TGTGCCACCAGTGATTTGGGGGCCCCGACGGTCAATGAGCAGTTCTTC
few	TRBV28	NA	TRBJ1-3	CASSLASVRTGNTIYF	TGTGCCAGCAGTTTAGCTTCAGTGAGGACTGGAAACACCATATATTTT
NA	TRBV6-5	NA	TRBJ2-7	CASRKDRSEQYF	TGTGCCAGCAGGAAAGACAGGAGCGAGCAGTACTTC
NA	TRBV15	NA	TRBJ2-5	CATSISYQETQYF	TGTGCCACCAGCATTAGCTACCAAGAGACCCAGTACTTC
NA	TRBV6-2/TRBV6-3	NA	TRBJ1-2	CASSYSLGHGYTF	TGTGCCAGCAGTTACTCTCTGGGGCATGGCTACACCTTC
NA	TRBV6-5	TRBD2	TRBJ2-1	CASSYSTTSPHNEQFF	TGTGCCAGCAGTTACTCGACGACTAGCCCCCACAATGAGCAGTTCTTC